These 27 T cell receptor beta chains came from one sample sequenced in a study of tumor-infiltrating lymphocytes in localized non-small cell lung cancer. The method was immunoSEQ multiplex PCR; TCRdb's version includes in-frame clones alone and lacks a portion of them. The sample consists of about 13,000 clones, 70% to 80% of them appearing once. The sample was lung tumor tissue. These receptors all stem from a human donor with non-small cell lung cancer.

The chain uses TRBV5-1 and TRBJ1-2; maybe TRBD1 (5 bases). V was shortened by 0 bases and J by 8 bases, with 14 bases between the two germline ends. This CDR3 is 14 amino acids long. Germline loops: CDR1 SGHRS, CDR2 YFSETQ. Here the CDR3 DNA reads TGCGCCAGCAGCTTGGGCCAGGGAGATCGAGGCTACACCTTC. Translating gives CASSLGQGDRGYTF.

The V and J genes are TRBV7-2 and TRBJ1-1; D is undetermined. Germline loops: CDR1 SGHTA, CDR2 FQGNSA. The CDR3 length is 13 residues. V was shortened by 2 bases and J by 3 bases, with 7 bases between the two germline ends. The CDR3, as DNA: TGTGCCAGCAGCTTAATGATAGACACTGAAGCTTTCTTT. It translates to CASSLMIDTEAFF.

This chain links TRBV7-2 with TRBJ2-3; TRBD1 matches 9 bases. The CDR3 covers 18 residues. V dropped 1 base and J dropped 4; count of bases not matched to a gene: 12. CDR1 is SGHTA and CDR2 is FQGNSA in the germline V gene. CDR3: CASSLGTGTGFISDTQYF. The CDR3 region has the DNA TGTGCCAGCAGCTTAGGTACCGGGACAGGGTTTATCTCAGATACGCAGTATTTT.

This sequence joins TRBV13 and TRBJ1-6, with 9 bases aligning to TRBD1. J gave up 7 bases and V 6 bases, and 13 bases lay outside the gene matches. The germline V gene has CDR1 PRHDT and CDR2 FYEKMQ (reference sequence). This CDR3 is built from 17 residues. The CDR3 DNA follows: TGTGCCAGCAGACCCAAGTTACAGGGGGCACTCAATTCACCCCTCCACTTT. Protein sequence: CASRPKLQGALNSPLHF. The variable domain in full, completed from reference TRBV13 and TRBJ1-6, reads AAGVIQSPRHLIKEKRETATLKCYPIPRHDTVYWYQQGPGQDPQFLISFYEKMQSDKGSIPDRFSAQQFSDYHSELNMSSLELGDSALYFCASRPKLQGALNSPLHFGNGTRLTVT.

V gene TRBV19 combines with J gene TRBJ1-1, with no clear D. This CDR3 comprises 14 residues. V shed 10 bases and J shed 0 bases, with 15 bases lying between them. Germline V gene data show CDR1 as LNHDA and CDR2 as SQIVND (reference sequence). The CDR3: CATTRTSMNTEAFF. The CDR3 bases are TGTGCCACCACTCGGACCTCGATGAACACTGAAGCTTTCTTT.

This clone was seen more than once but under ten times. The CDR3 loop reads CATSVGGAYNEQFF. CDR3 in DNA: TGTGCCACCAGCGTCGGGGGTGCCTACAATGAGCAGTTCTTC. The rearrangement links TRBV15 to TRBJ2-1; D may be TRBD2 (6 bases). V lost 5 bases and J lost 2, with 10 bases in between. Looked up from germline, CDR1 is LNHNV and CDR2 is YYDKDF (reference sequence). The CDR3 spans 14 residues.

V and J are TRBV27 and TRBJ2-3, with D unresolved. The CDR3 covers 11 residues. Germline assignment: CDR1 MNHEY and CDR2 SMNVEV (reference sequence). Between the trimmed V and J ends, which lost 2 bases and 5 bases, there was a span of 2 bases. CDR3 residues: CASSLGDTQYF. The CDR3 nucleotides are TGTGCCAGCAGTTTAGGAGATACGCAGTATTTT.

V and J are TRBV5-6 and TRBJ1-5; TRBD1 is a possible D gene (6 bases). The CDR3 has 15 amino acids. The V end was cut by 0 bases, the J end by 6 bases, with 13 bases between. The V gene's germline CDR1 is SGHDT and CDR2 YYEEEE. Written as DNA, the CDR3 is TGTGCCAGCAGCTTGGCTGGGGGCGCGGGTCAGCCCCAGCATTTT. As protein: CASSLAGGAGQPQHF.

The chain has TRBV2 and TRBJ1-5; maybe TRBD1 (5 bases). Germline CDR1 and CDR2: SNHLY and FYNNEI. Trimming shortened V by 8 bases and J by 6 bases, and 17 bases separated the two germline ends. The CDR3 consists of 14 residues. The CDR3 sequence: CASRRGGSSQPQHF. The CDR3 DNA reads as TGTGCCAGCCGTCGGGGGGGGTCTAGTCAGCCCCAGCATTTT.

The chain carries TRBV5-6 and TRBJ1-2; a weak D match, TRBD1 (6 bases). The ends were cut back, 4 bases at V and 8 bases at J, with 15 bases in the middle. There are 13 residues in the CDR3. Germline CDR1 and CDR2: SGHDT and YYEEEE. The CDR3 region is CASSGTGSDGYTF. CDR3 sequence (DNA): TGTGCCAGCAGCGGAACAGGGTCTGACGGCTACACCTTC.

This chain links TRBV6-5 with TRBJ1-4, with a possible D match to TRBD1 (6 bases). Germline CDR1 reads MNHEY; CDR2 reads SVGAGI. This CDR3 region has 15 residues. Trimming removed 6 bases from V and 3 bases from J, with 14 bases in between. The CDR3 coding sequence is TGTGCCAGCAGCGCTCGGACAGCCTCTAATGAAAAACTGTTTTTT. Translation: CASSARTASNEKLFF.

The chain joins TRBV7-6 to TRBJ2-5, with TRBD2 as a possible D gene (5 bases). The CDR3 extends over 14 amino acids. Germline CDR1 and CDR2: SGHVS and FNYEAQ. V shed 1 base and J shed 2 bases, with 8 bases lying between them. The CDR3 DNA is TGTGCCAGCAGCTTAGTGAGGAGGCAAGAGACCCAGTACTTC. Protein sequence: CASSLVRRQETQYF.

The chain employs TRBV5-4 and TRBJ2-1; 10 positions agree with TRBD2. This CDR3 has 17 residues. The junction had 11 bases not matched to a gene; V was cut back by 5 bases and J by 3 bases. Germline V gene data show CDR1 as SGHNT and CDR2 as YYREEE (reference sequence). The CDR3 region is CASSPVLAGVRYNEQFF. The CDR3 DNA reads as TGTGCCAGCAGTCCGGTGCTAGCGGGGGTACGCTACAATGAGCAGTTCTTC.

This clone was detected only a few times. The rearrangement uses TRBV27 and TRBJ2-7; 10 bases match TRBD1. The CDR3 runs to 13 residues. The V gene end was trimmed by 7 bases and the J gene end by 3 bases; junction bases not matched to a gene: 3. CDR1 MNHEY and CDR2 SMNVEV come from the germline V gene (reference sequence). The chain's CDR3 is CASKRDRGYEQYF. CDR3 bases: TGTGCCAGCAAACGGGACAGGGGCTACGAGCAGTACTTC.

The rearrangement joins TRBV7-2 to TRBJ1-2; D is uncertain. The CDR3 consists of 14 residues. Germline lookup yields CDR1 SGHTA and CDR2 FQGNSA. Trimming took 0 bases from V and 8 from J, leaving 13 bases between them. Written as DNA, the CDR3 is TGTGCCAGCAGCTTAGCGCCGGGAAGCCAAGGCTACACCTTC. This gives the protein CASSLAPGSQGYTF.

The chain is built from TRBV7-9 and TRBJ1-2; D gene ambiguous. The CDR3 length is 11 residues. Trimming removed 3 bases at V and 5 bases at J, with 4 bases between. Germline-derived CDR1 and CDR2 are SEHNR and FQNEAQ (reference sequence). CDR3 DNA: TGTGCCAGCAGCTTGCAGTATGGCTACACCTTC. The encoded protein is CASSLQYGYTF.

The DNA of the CDR3 is TGTGCCTGGAGTGAAGAGGGACAAGGAAAACTGTTTTTT. Protein product: CAWSEEGQGKLFF. The rearrangement uses TRBV30 and TRBJ1-4, with D possibly matching TRBD1 (6 bases). The CDR3 has 13 residues. CDR1 is GTSNPN and CDR2 is SVGIG in the germline V gene (reference sequence). Trimming removed 1 base at V and 10 bases at J, with 13 bases between.

The J gene is TRBJ2-3, the V gene TRBV11-3; 9 nucleotides agree with TRBD2. V dropped 3 bases and J dropped 3; count of bases not matched to a gene: 4. Germline CDR1 and CDR2: SGHNT and YENEEA. CDR3 size: 15 residues. The CDR3 loop is CASSLSGGSTDTQYF. CDR3 DNA sequence: TGTGCCAGCAGCTTGAGCGGGGGGTCTACAGATACGCAGTATTTT.

The rearrangement links TRBV6-5 to TRBJ1-2; D is undetermined. Trimming removed 8 bases from V and 8 bases from J, with 9 bases in between. This CDR3 comprises 10 residues. The germline V gene encodes CDR1 MNHEY and CDR2 SVGAGI. CDR3 in DNA: TGTGCCAGCCGAGAGAGGGGCTACACCTTC. Its translation: CASRERGYTF.

This CDR3 reads CASTQNSLGSYEQYF. The DNA of the CDR3 is TGTGCCAGCACCCAGAACTCCCTAGGCTCCTACGAGCAGTACTTC. The V and J genes are TRBV7-2 and TRBJ2-7; no clear D. Germline V gene sequence: CDR1 SGHTA, CDR2 FQGNSA. The ends were cut back, 7 bases at V and 0 bases at J, with 16 bases in the middle. The CDR3 contains 15 residues.

The chain links TRBV19 to TRBJ1-6; the D gene is possibly TRBD1 (5 bases). This CDR3 region has 16 residues. The germline V gene encodes CDR1 LNHDA and CDR2 SQIVND (reference sequence). V gave up 1 base and J gave up 5 bases, with 12 bases separating them. The CDR3 sequence is CASSIGGTADNSPLHF. For the CDR3, the DNA is TGTGCCAGTAGTATAGGGGGGACGGCCGATAATTCACCCCTCCACTTT.

V gene TRBV5-6 combines with J gene TRBJ1-5, with D possibly TRBD1 on 6 matching bases. Between the trimmed V and J ends, which lost 0 bases and 2 bases, there was a span of 15 bases. CDR1 SGHDT and CDR2 YYEEEE come from the germline V gene. CDR3 size: 17 residues. CDR3 sequence (DNA): TGTGCCAGCAGCTTGGAACAGGGAAGTGGTGGCAATCAGCCCCAGCATTTT. Protein product: CASSLEQGSGGNQPQHF. The full variable domain, in which reference TRBV5-6 and TRBJ1-5 provide the parts outside the CDR3, is DAGVTQSPTHLIKTRGQQVTLRCSPKSGHDTVSWYQQALGQGPQFIFQYYEEEERQRGNFPDRFSGHQFPNYSSELNVNALLLGDSALYLCASSLEQGSGGNQPQHFGDGTRLSIL.

The V and J genes are TRBV29-1 and TRBJ2-5, with D perhaps matching TRBD2 (6 bases). The CDR3 runs 12 residues. Between the trimmed V and J ends, which lost 4 bases and 1 base, there was a span of 7 bases. CDR1 is SQVTM, CDR2 ANQGSEA, per germline. CDR3 residues: CSVGGVQETQYF. The CDR3 DNA follows: TGCAGCGTTGGGGGGGTCCAAGAGACCCAGTACTTC.

This clone has a handful of counts. The chain recombines TRBV4-1 with TRBJ1-1, with D possibly being TRBD1 (5 bases). The germline CDR1 and CDR2 sequences are MGHRA and YSYEKL. Trimming shortened V by 3 bases and J by 5 bases, and 22 bases separated the two germline ends. The CDR3 covers 17 residues. The CDR3 nucleotides read TGCGCCAGCAGCCATTCTGCAGCGGACACCCGTAATACTGAAGCTTTCTTT. Translating it yields CASSHSAADTRNTEAFF.

The genes are TRBV2 and TRBJ2-5; 7 bases agree with TRBD2. In germline, CDR1 is SNHLY, CDR2 FYNNEI. J gave up 1 base and V 5 bases, and 4 bases lay outside the gene matches. CDR3 size: 14 residues. The CDR3 spells CASSLRGGQETQYF. The CDR3 nucleotides read TGTGCCAGCAGTTTACGCGGGGGCCAAGAGACCCAGTACTTC.

This CDR3 is CASSTGHYEQYF. The CDR3 DNA follows: TGTGCCAGTAGTACTGGGCACTACGAGCAGTACTTC. The chain couples TRBV19 to TRBJ2-7, with no clear D. Per germline, CDR1 LNHDA and CDR2 SQIVND (reference sequence). V dropped 4 bases and J dropped 3 bases, with 7 bases sitting between them. The CDR3 sequence is 12 residues long.

The chain carries TRBV30 and TRBJ2-2; 11 bases map to TRBD1. There are 17 residues in the CDR3. Germline CDR1 reads GTSNPN; CDR2 reads SVGIG (reference sequence). As DNA, the CDR3 is TGTGCTTCCACCCGGACAGGGGGCTTGTCGAACACCGGGGAGCTGTTTTTT. Protein sequence: CASTRTGGLSNTGELFF. Together with reference TRBV30 and TRBJ2-2, the CDR3 gives the full variable domain: SQTIHQWPATLVQPVGSPLSLECTVEGTSNPNLYWYRQAAGRGLQLLFYSVGIGQISSEVPQNLSASRPQDRQFILSSKKLLLSDSGFYLCASTRTGGLSNTGELFFGEGSRLTVL.